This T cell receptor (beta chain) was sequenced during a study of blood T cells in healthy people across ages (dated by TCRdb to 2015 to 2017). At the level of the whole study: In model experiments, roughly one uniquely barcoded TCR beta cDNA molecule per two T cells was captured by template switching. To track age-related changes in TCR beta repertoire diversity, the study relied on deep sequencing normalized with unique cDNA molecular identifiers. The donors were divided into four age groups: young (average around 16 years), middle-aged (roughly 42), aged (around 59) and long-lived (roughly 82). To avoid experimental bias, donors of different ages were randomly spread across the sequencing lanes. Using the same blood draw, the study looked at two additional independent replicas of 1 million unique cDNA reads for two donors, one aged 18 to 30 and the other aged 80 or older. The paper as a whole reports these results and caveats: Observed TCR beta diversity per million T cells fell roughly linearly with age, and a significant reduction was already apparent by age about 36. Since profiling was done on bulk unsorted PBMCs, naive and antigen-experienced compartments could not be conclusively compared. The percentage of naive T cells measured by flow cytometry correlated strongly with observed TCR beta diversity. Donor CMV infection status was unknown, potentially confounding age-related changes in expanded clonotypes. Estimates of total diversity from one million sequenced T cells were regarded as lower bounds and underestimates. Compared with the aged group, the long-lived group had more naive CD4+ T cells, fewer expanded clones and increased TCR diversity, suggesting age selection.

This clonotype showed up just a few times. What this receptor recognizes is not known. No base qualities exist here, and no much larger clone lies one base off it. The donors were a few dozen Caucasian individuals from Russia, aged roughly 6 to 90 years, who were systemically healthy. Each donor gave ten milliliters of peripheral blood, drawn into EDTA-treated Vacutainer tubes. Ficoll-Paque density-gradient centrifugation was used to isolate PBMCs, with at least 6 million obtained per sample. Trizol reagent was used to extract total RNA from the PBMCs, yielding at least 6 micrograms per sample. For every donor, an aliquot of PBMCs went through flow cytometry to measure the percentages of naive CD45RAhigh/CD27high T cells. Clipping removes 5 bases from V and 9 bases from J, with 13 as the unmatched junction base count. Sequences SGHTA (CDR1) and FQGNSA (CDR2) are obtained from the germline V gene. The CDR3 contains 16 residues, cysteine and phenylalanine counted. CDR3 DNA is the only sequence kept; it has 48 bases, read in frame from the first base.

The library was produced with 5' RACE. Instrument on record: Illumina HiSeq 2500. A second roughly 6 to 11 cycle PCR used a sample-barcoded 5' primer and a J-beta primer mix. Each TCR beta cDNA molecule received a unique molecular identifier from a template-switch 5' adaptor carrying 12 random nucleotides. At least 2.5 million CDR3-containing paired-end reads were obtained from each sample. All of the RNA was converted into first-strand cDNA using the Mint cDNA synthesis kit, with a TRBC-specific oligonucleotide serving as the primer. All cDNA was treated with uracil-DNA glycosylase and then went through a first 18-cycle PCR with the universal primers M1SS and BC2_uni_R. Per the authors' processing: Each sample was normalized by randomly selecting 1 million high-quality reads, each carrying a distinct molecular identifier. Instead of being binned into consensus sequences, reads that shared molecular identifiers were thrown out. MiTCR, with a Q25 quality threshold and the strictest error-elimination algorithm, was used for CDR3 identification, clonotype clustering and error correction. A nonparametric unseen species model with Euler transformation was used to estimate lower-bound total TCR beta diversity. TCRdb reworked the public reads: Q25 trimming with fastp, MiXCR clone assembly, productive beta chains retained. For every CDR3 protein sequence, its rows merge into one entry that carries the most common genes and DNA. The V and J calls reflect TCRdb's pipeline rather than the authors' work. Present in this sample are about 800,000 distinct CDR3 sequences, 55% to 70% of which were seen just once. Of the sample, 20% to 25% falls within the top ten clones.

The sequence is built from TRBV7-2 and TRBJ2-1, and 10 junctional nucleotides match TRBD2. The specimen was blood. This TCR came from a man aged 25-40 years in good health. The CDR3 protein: CASSPKAGGLFFEQFF. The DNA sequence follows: TGTGCCAGCAGCCCAAAAGCGGGGGGGCTATTTTTTGAGCAGTTCTTC.